Listed here are 15 T cell receptor beta chains from one sample, sequenced in a study of vaccination and CD4 T cells after COVID-19. Treatment here: roughly nine-day PBMC culture with coronavirus spike peptide pools or control peptides (ViraFEST assay). Harvesting of the unexposed donor's CD4+ T cells predated the COVID-19 pandemic (2011-2018). The antigens of these receptors remain unknown. Sequence data for DNA of cultured CD4+ T cells were generated by the Oncomine TCR Beta short-read assay. TCRdb re-called the PCR reads through MiXCR, storing one row per CDR3 protein. Among more than 8,500 distinct CDR3 sequences, 50% to 65% were seen once, and the ten largest hold roughly 23%. Sequenced material: CD4+ T cells from blood, cultured in vitro. These receptors all stem from a human donor in good health.

The sample holds a few counts of this clonotype. V gene TRBV27 combines with J gene TRBJ2-3; D unresolved. Germline V gives CDR1 MNHEY, CDR2 SMNVEV (reference sequence). The CDR3 extends over 16 amino acids. Trimming took off 5 bases at V and 0 bases at J, with 15 bases between the two ends. CDR3 loop: CASSTPLGASTDTQYF. The CDR3, as DNA: TGTGCCAGCAGTACGCCCTTGGGTGCTAGCACAGATACGCAGTATTTT.

The CDR3 DNA is TGTGCCAGCAGTTTAAATGGGCAGGGTTATTCACCCCTCCACTTT. Translating it yields CASSLNGQGYSPLHF. The chain employs TRBV27 and TRBJ1-6; D perhaps matches TRBD1 (5 bases). Germline assignment: CDR1 MNHEY and CDR2 SMNVEV (reference sequence). This CDR3 has 15 residues. The V gene lost 2 bases and the J gene lost 8 bases, with 13 bases spanning the gap.

V is TRBV20-1 and J is TRBJ2-1; 8 bases map to TRBD2. The germline V gene encodes CDR1 DFQATT and CDR2 SNEGSKA (reference sequence). The CDR3 covers 11 residues. After removal of 5 bases from V and 11 bases from J, the junction contained 5 bases not matched to a gene. The CDR3 reads CSAFLAGQQFF. The CDR3, as DNA: TGCAGTGCTTTTCTAGCGGGCCAGCAGTTCTTC.

The genes are TRBV6-2 or TRBV6-3 and TRBJ2-7; the D gene is possibly TRBD2 (5 bases). From germline, CDR1 is MNHEY and CDR2 SVGEGT. Trimming left V 0 bases short and J 2 bases short, with 8 bases between. This CDR3 is built from 14 residues. The CDR3 spells CASSYSIGTYEQYF. The CDR3 DNA reads TGTGCCAGCAGTTACTCGATCGGGACCTACGAGCAGTACTTC.

The V call is TRBV7-9, the J call TRBJ2-3, with TRBD2 identical over 10 bases. Germline CDR1 and CDR2: SEHNR and FQNEAQ (reference sequence). The CDR3 is 16 residues long. V dropped 2 bases and J dropped 0; count of bases not matched to a gene: 2. The CDR3 reads CASSLTAGGSTDTQYF. Here the CDR3 DNA reads TGTGCCAGCAGCTTAACAGCGGGGGGGAGCACAGATACGCAGTATTTT.

The J gene is TRBJ2-3, the V gene TRBV11-3; 10 bases fit TRBD1. The ends lost 4 bases at V and 5 bases at J; junction bases unmatched: 6. The CDR3 covers 15 residues. Germline assignment: CDR1 SGHNT and CDR2 YENEEA. CDR3 sequence reads: CASSSSTGGGDTQYF. The CDR3 DNA sequence: TGTGCCAGCAGCTCGTCGACAGGGGGCGGAGATACGCAGTATTTT.

This clonotype was seen just once. The chain couples TRBV5-1 to TRBJ1-5, with D possibly being TRBD1 (5 bases). The V and J ends lost 7 bases and 5 bases respectively, with 19 bases between them. Germline V CDR1 and CDR2: SGHRS, YFSETQ. CDR3 length: 15 residues. The CDR3 DNA reads TGCGCCAGCTCCCTGGGGGACGGTCCTTATCAGCCCCAGCATTTT. Translation: CASSLGDGPYQPQHF. The full variable domain, its missing parts supplied by reference TRBV5-1 and TRBJ1-5, is KAGVTQTPRYLIKTRGQQVTLSCSPISGHRSVSWYQQTPGQGLQFLFEYFSETQRNKGNFPGRFSGRQFSNSRSEMNVSTLELGDSALYLCASSLGDGPYQPQHFGDGTRLSIL.

This chain connects TRBV7-6 to TRBJ1-2; D might be TRBD1 (5 bases). V lost 5 bases and J 4 bases, leaving 14 bases between the germline ends. CDR3 size: 14 residues. Germline V CDR1 and CDR2: SGHVS, FNYEAQ. CDR3 loop: CASSPQPDSYGYTF. The CDR3, as DNA: TGTGCCAGCAGCCCCCAACCTGACAGCTATGGCTACACCTTC.

V usage is TRBV6-2 or TRBV6-3 and J usage is TRBJ2-4, with no clear D. CDR1 is MNHEY, CDR2 SVGEGT, per germline. V was clipped by 6 bases and J by 0 bases, with 9 bases between them. This CDR3 comprises 14 residues. The CDR3 sequence is CASSPAVAKNIQYF. In DNA form, the CDR3 reads TGTGCCAGCAGCCCGGCAGTAGCCAAAAACATTCAGTACTTC.

The genes are TRBV18 and TRBJ1-1; D is perhaps TRBD1 (5 bases). The germline V and J ends were trimmed by 2 bases and 4 bases, with 11 bases remaining between them. The CDR3 has 14 amino acids. Germline V gene sequence: CDR1 KGHSH, CDR2 LQKENI. The CDR3 DNA reads as TGTGCCAGCTCACCAGGGGGAGGAGGCACTGAAGCTTTCTTT. It is translated as CASSPGGGGTEAFF.

This chain connects TRBV7-9 to TRBJ1-3; 9 bases fit TRBD1. Looked up from germline, CDR1 is SEHNR and CDR2 is FQNEAQ (reference sequence). The trim removed 5 bases at V and 5 bases at J, leaving 4 bases unmatched. The length of the CDR3 is 14 residues. The CDR3 nucleotides are TGTGCCAGCAGCCCGGGGACAGGGAGAAACACCATATATTTT. It specifies CASSPGTGRNTIYF.

The chain has TRBV6-1 and TRBJ1-2, with D possibly matching TRBD1 (5 bases). From germline, CDR1 is MNHNS and CDR2 SASEGT. The CDR3 runs to 16 residues. Deletions cut 3 bases from V and 2 bases from J, with 16 bases between. CDR3 nucleotide sequence: TGTGCCAGCAGTGACCTCCGCCGGGGGGGGAACTATGGCTACACCTTC. Its translation: CASSDLRRGGNYGYTF.

V and J are TRBV15 and TRBJ2-1; D uncertain. This CDR3 comprises 18 residues. V dropped 5 bases and J dropped 0 bases, with 20 bases sitting between them. Germline-derived CDR1 and CDR2 are LNHNV and YYDKDF (reference sequence). The CDR3 loop is CATSAQPGGRGSYNEQFF. CDR3 nucleotide sequence: TGTGCCACCAGCGCCCAACCAGGCGGAAGAGGCTCCTACAATGAGCAGTTCTTC.

This chain connects TRBV20-1 to TRBJ2-7, with D maybe TRBD2 (5 bases). There are 14 residues in the CDR3. Germline V lookup: CDR1 DFQATT, CDR2 SNEGSKA (reference sequence). V gave up 3 bases and J gave up 1 base, with 13 bases separating them. CDR3 residues: CSASGKFGSYEQYF. CDR3 DNA: TGCAGTGCTAGCGGGAAGTTCGGGTCCTACGAGCAGTACTTC.

The V gene is TRBV6-5, the J gene TRBJ1-1, with no clear D. The germline gives CDR1 MNHEY, CDR2 SVGAGI. The CDR3 contains 14 residues. V shed 2 bases and J shed 0 bases, with 7 bases lying between them. CDR3 DNA: TGTGCCAGCAGTTACGTGGGGATGAACACTGAAGCTTTCTTT. As protein: CASSYVGMNTEAFF.